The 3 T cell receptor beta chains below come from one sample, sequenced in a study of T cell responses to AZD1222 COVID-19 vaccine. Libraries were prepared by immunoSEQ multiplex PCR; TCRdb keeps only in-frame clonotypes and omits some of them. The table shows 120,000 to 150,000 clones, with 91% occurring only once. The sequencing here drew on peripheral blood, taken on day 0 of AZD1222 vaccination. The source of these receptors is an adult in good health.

CDR3 bases: TGTGCCAGCAGGACGGACAGGGCGGGGGAAAAACTGTTTTTT. It codes for CASRTDRAGEKLFF. This chain connects TRBV2 to TRBJ1-4; 8 bases fit TRBD1. Losses at the gene ends were 6 bases for V and 8 bases for J; bases not matched to a gene: 8. The CDR3 sequence is 14 residues long. Germline V gives CDR1 SNHLY, CDR2 FYNNEI.

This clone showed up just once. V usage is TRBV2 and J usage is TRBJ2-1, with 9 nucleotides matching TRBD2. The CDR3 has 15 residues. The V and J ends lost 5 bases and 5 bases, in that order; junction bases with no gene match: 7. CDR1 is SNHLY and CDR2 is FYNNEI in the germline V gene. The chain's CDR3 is CASSRGGAGNNEQFF. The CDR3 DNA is TGTGCCAGCAGTCGCGGGGGGGCCGGGAACAATGAGCAGTTCTTC.

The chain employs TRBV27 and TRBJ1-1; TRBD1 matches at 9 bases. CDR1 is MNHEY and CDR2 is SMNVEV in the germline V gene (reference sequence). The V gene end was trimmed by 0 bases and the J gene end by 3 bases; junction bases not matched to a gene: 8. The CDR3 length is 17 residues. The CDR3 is CASSLSYTGGGYTEAFF. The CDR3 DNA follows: TGTGCCAGCAGTTTATCCTATACAGGGGGCGGGTACACTGAAGCTTTCTTT.